This section outlines one T cell receptor beta chain sequence together with its context. The data stem from a study of blood T cell repertoires in COVID-19. Study in general: Spain, Italy and the United States supplied samples that represented acute and convalescent COVID-19. T cells, B-cell-depleted T cells, or PBMCs provided the cDNA or gDNA that served as material.

Some clones are missing from TCRdb's copy, which holds only in-frame ones; the method was immunoSEQ multiplex PCR. The sample has around 450,000 clones; roughly 89% are singletons. The sequence came from a woman in her 30s with acute or convalescent COVID-19. Sequenced: peripheral blood.

The CDR3 DNA reads as TGTGCCAGCAAGGGGGGGACGAACACCGGGGAGCTGTTTTTT. Protein sequence: CASKGGTNTGELFF. J is TRBJ2-2 and V is TRBV6-5; possible D gene TRBD2, 7 bases. The CDR3 has 14 residues. Per germline, CDR1 MNHEY and CDR2 SVGAGI. The ends were cut back, 7 bases at V and 0 bases at J, with 9 bases in the middle.